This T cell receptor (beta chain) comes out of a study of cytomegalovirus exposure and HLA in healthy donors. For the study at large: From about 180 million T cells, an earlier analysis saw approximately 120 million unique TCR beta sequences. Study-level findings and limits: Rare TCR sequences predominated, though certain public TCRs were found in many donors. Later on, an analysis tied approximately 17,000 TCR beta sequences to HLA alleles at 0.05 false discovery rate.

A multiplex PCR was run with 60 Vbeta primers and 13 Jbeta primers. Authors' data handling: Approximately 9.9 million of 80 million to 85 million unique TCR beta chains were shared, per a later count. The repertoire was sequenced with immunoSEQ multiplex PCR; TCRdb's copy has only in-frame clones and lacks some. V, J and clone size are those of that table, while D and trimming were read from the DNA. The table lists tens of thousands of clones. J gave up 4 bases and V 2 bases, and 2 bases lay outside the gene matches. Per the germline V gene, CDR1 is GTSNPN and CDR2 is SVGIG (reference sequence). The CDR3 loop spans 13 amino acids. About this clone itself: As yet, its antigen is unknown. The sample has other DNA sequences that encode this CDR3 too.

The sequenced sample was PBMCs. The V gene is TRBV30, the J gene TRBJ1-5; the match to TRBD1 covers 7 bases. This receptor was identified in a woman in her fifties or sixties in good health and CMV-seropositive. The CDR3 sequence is CAWSRQGNQPQHF. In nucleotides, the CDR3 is TGTGCCTGGAGTAGACAGGGTAATCAGCCCCAGCATTTT.